The clone carrying this T cell receptor (beta chain) turned up a few times. The target antigen is unknown. No ophthalmopathy progression within 18 months constituted stable Graves' hyperthyroidism. Germline V CDR1 and CDR2: MNHEY, SMNVEV (reference sequence). The V end was cut by 6 bases, the J end by 2 bases, with 11 bases between. This CDR3 comprises 15 residues. This sample was taken from a study of T cells in Graves' hyperthyroidism and ophthalmopathy. Study as a whole: Peripheral blood was taken when the disease was first diagnosed, before any treatment began.

RNA transcripts yielded amplified TCR beta CDR3 regions. HTBI primers were the set used in a first-round RT-PCR of the TCR CDR3. TCRdb re-called the multiplex PCR reads through MiXCR, storing one row per CDR3 protein. The sample lists 300,000 to 350,000 distinct CDR3 sequences; 15% to 20% were seen once. Study-level findings and limits: Before onset, by a median of around six months, the model predicted ophthalmopathy. A model using 13 V-J features told ophthalmopathy apart from stable hyperthyroidism.

This TCR was recovered from a woman aged 50 to 60 with Graves' hyperthyroidism. V is TRBV27 and J is TRBJ2-6; D is possibly TRBD1 or TRBD2 (5 bases each). The specimen sequenced was blood. The CDR3 DNA sequence: TGTGCCAGCAGCCTTGAGGGGACTGGGGCCAACGTCCTGACTTTC. Translated, it gives CASSLEGTGANVLTF. The entire variable domain, with the rest obtained from reference TRBV27 and TRBJ2-6, is as follows: EAQVTQNPRYLITVTGKKLTVTCSQNMNHEYMSWYRQDPGLGLRQIYYSMNVEVTDKGDVPEGYKVSRKEKRNFPLILESPSPNQTSLYFCASSLEGTGANVLTFGAGSRLTVL.